Below are 22 T cell receptor beta chains sequenced from a single sample in a study of vaccination and CD4 T cells after COVID-19. Specified treatment: approximately 9-day PBMC culture with coronavirus spike peptide pools or control peptides (ViraFEST assay). These TCRs' antigens remain unknown. With the Oncomine TCR Beta short-read assay, DNA from cultured CD4+ T cells was sequenced. TCRdb used MiXCR to reprocess the PCR reads, holding one entry per CDR3 protein. The data contain about 17,000 distinct CDR3 sequences, roughly 61% of them seen just once; the ten biggest clones take up about 10%. Input material: CD4+ T cells from blood, cultured in vitro. These receptors all come from a human donor who had recovered from COVID-19.

The rearrangement joins TRBV10-3 to TRBJ1-6; D unresolved. The germline V gene encodes CDR1 ENHRY and CDR2 SYGVKD. This CDR3 contains 13 residues. Trimming took 4 bases from V and 7 from J, leaving 8 bases between them. The CDR3 region is CAISVQANSPLHF. The CDR3 DNA follows: TGTGCCATCAGTGTCCAGGCGAATTCACCCCTCCACTTT.

The chain employs TRBV6-1 and TRBJ2-7, with 10 bases aligning to TRBD1. The length of the CDR3 is 15 residues. Germline values: CDR1 MNHNS, CDR2 SASEGT. Trimming cost V 5 bases and J 2 bases; bases outside gene matches: 6. CDR3 protein: CASSTRTGGAYEQYF. CDR3 coding DNA: TGTGCCAGCAGTACCCGGACAGGGGGGGCCTACGAGCAGTACTTC.

This chain joins TRBV12-3 or TRBV12-4 and TRBJ2-7; D call uncertain. CDR3 length equals 14 residues. Trimming took off 7 bases at V and 5 bases at J, with 18 bases between the two ends. CDR3 nucleotides: TGTGCCAGCAAACATCCGGGTGGGCGCCACGAGCAGTACTTC. Its translation: CASKHPGGRHEQYF.

The chain is built from TRBV20-1 and TRBJ2-5; 11 bases match TRBD2. Per the germline V gene, CDR1 is DFQATT and CDR2 is SNEGSKA (reference sequence). V shed 1 base and J 4 bases; nucleotides not matched to a gene: 11. The CDR3 consists of 17 residues. The CDR3, as DNA: TGCAGTGCTAGAGCGGCTAGCGGGAGGATAGGGGGAGAGACCCAGTACTTC. Protein product: CSARAASGRIGGETQYF.

This chain connects TRBV27 to TRBJ1-4; no clear D gene. CDR3 size: 13 residues. The V and J ends lost 4 bases and 7 bases respectively, with 10 bases between them. Looked up from germline, CDR1 is MNHEY and CDR2 is SMNVEV (reference sequence). The CDR3 here is CASSWEGSEKLFF. CDR3 nucleotides: TGTGCCAGCAGTTGGGAGGGTAGTGAAAAACTGTTTTTT.

The chain uses TRBV30 and TRBJ1-1; D call uncertain. CDR1 is GTSNPN, CDR2 SVGIG, per germline (reference sequence). Trimming cost V 3 bases and J 2 bases, with 7 bases left between them. This CDR3 region has 12 residues. Here the CDR3 reads CAWSQPNTEAFF. The CDR3 DNA sequence: TGTGCCTGGAGCCAACCAAACACTGAAGCTTTCTTT.

The V gene is TRBV19, the J gene TRBJ1-5, with 10 bases fitting TRBD1. Germline V gene sequence: CDR1 LNHDA, CDR2 SQIVND (reference sequence). V lost 5 bases, J lost 6 bases, and 7 bases stayed unmatched. The CDR3 is made up of 15 amino acids. CDR3 region: CASSLGQGFTQPQHF. The CDR3 nucleotides read TGTGCCAGTAGTCTGGGACAGGGGTTCACTCAGCCCCAGCATTTT.

This clonotype was seen a handful of times. The chain links TRBV20-1 to TRBJ2-7, with D possibly being TRBD1 (6 bases). The V and J ends lost 6 bases and 7 bases respectively, with 22 bases between them. Germline V CDR1 and CDR2: DFQATT, SNEGSKA (reference sequence). This CDR3 has 14 amino acids. DNA of the CDR3: TGCAGTGCCCTAACTCGACAGGAGTTGGGGGAGCAGTACTTC. It codes for CSALTRQELGEQYF.

The chain is built from TRBV5-1 and TRBJ2-7, with D unclear. The CDR3 runs 14 residues. From germline, CDR1 is SGHRS and CDR2 YFSETQ. The germline V and J ends were trimmed by 2 bases and 3 bases, with 12 bases remaining between them. The chain's CDR3 is CASSFTGQLYEQYF. CDR3 sequence (DNA): TGCGCCAGCAGCTTCACCGGTCAGCTCTACGAGCAGTACTTC. The variable domain in full, with the rest retrieved from reference TRBV5-1 and TRBJ2-7, is KAGVTQTPRYLIKTRGQQVTLSCSPISGHRSVSWYQQTPGQGLQFLFEYFSETQRNKGNFPGRFSGRQFSNSRSEMNVSTLELGDSALYLCASSFTGQLYEQYFGPGTRLTVT.

This sequence joins TRBV12-3 or TRBV12-4 and TRBJ2-7; 7 nucleotides line up with TRBD2. The CDR3 runs to 15 residues. V shed 5 bases and J 2 bases; nucleotides not matched to a gene: 9. Written as DNA, the CDR3 is TGTGCCAGCAGTCGCTTCCTAGCGGCGCCCTACGAGCAGTACTTC. Its protein is CASSRFLAAPYEQYF.

A remark on this clonotype: One junction end does not reproduce the germline sequence, and a read error may be involved. This sequence joins TRBV5-6 and TRBJ2-1, with TRBD2 as a possible D gene (5 bases). CDR3 length: 12 residues. Germline CDR1 reads SGHDT; CDR2 reads YYEEEE. CDR3 in amino acids: CASSLVRISEVF. The CDR3 nucleotides are TGTGCCAGCAGCTTGGTGAGGATTAGCGAAGTCTTC.

This chain joins TRBV6-4 and TRBJ1-2, with TRBD1 matching 9 bases. Trimming took 4 bases from V and 8 from J; bases not matched to a gene: 17. CDR1 is MRHNA and CDR2 is SNTAGT in the germline V gene. The CDR3 covers 17 residues. The CDR3 protein is CASSAQPGTGSVEGYTF. The CDR3 region has the DNA TGTGCCAGCAGTGCCCAACCCGGGACAGGGTCGGTGGAGGGCTACACCTTC.

This clonotype was counted a single time. V gene TRBV6-5 combines with J gene TRBJ2-2; possible D gene TRBD2, 5 bases. V lost 0 bases to trimming and J lost 2 bases, with 10 bases between them. The CDR3 is 16 amino acids. Germline V gene lookup returns CDR1 MNHEY and CDR2 SVGAGI. The CDR3: CASSYSPSFNTGELFF. In DNA form, the CDR3 reads TGTGCCAGCAGTTACTCGCCTAGCTTTAACACCGGGGAGCTGTTTTTT.

This clonotype was seen more than once but under ten times. The V call is TRBV20-1, the J call TRBJ1-1, with TRBD1 matching over 8 bases. With 6 bases clipped from V and 8 bases from J, the junction kept 2 bases outside the gene matches. The V gene's germline CDR1 is DFQATT and CDR2 SNEGSKA (reference sequence). The CDR3 extends over 10 amino acids. DNA for the CDR3: TGCAGTGCGCGACAGGGGGAAGCTTTCTTT. Amino acids: CSARQGEAFF.

The chain has TRBV6-2 or TRBV6-3 and TRBJ1-1, with 10 nucleotides matching TRBD1. This CDR3 is built from 17 residues. Germline CDR1 is MNHEY and CDR2 is SVGEGT. V lost 2 bases and J lost 2; bases outside the gene matches: 8. The CDR3 nucleotides read TGTGCCAGCAGTTACGTGAGGGGACAGGGGACTAACACTGAAGCTTTCTTT. Protein sequence: CASSYVRGQGTNTEAFF.

DNA for the CDR3: TGTGCCAGCTTTCCGGGACAGAGGAACACCGGGGAGCTGTTTTTT. It yields the protein CASFPGQRNTGELFF. V gene TRBV28 combines with J gene TRBJ2-2, with 7 bases aligning to TRBD1. The CDR3 is 15 amino acids. CDR1 is MDHEN and CDR2 is SYDVKM in the germline V gene. V lost 8 bases, J lost 1 base, and 7 bases stayed unmatched.

This clonotype was seen a few times. V gene TRBV6-1 combines with J gene TRBJ1-2, with TRBD1 identical over 9 bases. Germline V CDR1 and CDR2: MNHNS, SASEGT. J gave up 7 bases and V 7 bases, and 16 bases lay outside the gene matches. This CDR3 has 16 residues. This CDR3 is CASIRQTGQGLSGYTF. The CDR3 coding sequence is TGTGCCAGCATCCGTCAAACGGGACAGGGTTTGAGTGGCTACACCTTC.

This chain joins TRBV12-3 or TRBV12-4 and TRBJ2-7; tentative D call: TRBD1 (6 bases). Trimming took 6 bases from V and 9 from J, leaving 15 bases between them. This CDR3 region has 12 residues. CDR3 region: CASSLTGPTQYF. The CDR3 DNA follows: TGTGCCAGCAGCCTGACAGGACCGACGCAGTACTTC.

The rearrangement links TRBV7-3 to TRBJ1-2, with D possibly matching TRBD1 (5 bases). Germline V lookup: CDR1 SGHTA, CDR2 FQGTGA. The germline V and J ends were trimmed by 5 bases and 5 bases, with 18 bases remaining between them. The CDR3 spans 15 residues. CDR3 in DNA: TGTGCCAGCAGCCCAAAGGGTGGGGCTGATTATGGCTACACCTTC. This sequence encodes CASSPKGGADYGYTF.

The chain employs TRBV12-3 or TRBV12-4 and TRBJ1-5, with D unclear. Trimming shortened V by 5 bases and J by 4 bases, and 9 bases separated the two germline ends. This CDR3 contains 13 residues. The CDR3 bases are TGTGCCAGCAGTCTAACCCAGAATCAGCCCCAGCATTTT. Its translation is CASSLTQNQPQHF.

This clonotype was detected a few times. The chain couples TRBV20-1 to TRBJ2-7, with 8 bases aligning to TRBD2. This CDR3 region has 16 residues. The V segment lost 3 bases and the J segment 2 bases; nucleotides outside the gene matches: 12. Looked up from germline, CDR1 is DFQATT and CDR2 is SNEGSKA (reference sequence). CDR3 region: CSASGLASGFPYEQYF. As DNA, the CDR3 is TGCAGTGCTAGTGGGTTGGCTAGCGGGTTTCCCTACGAGCAGTACTTC.

This sequence joins TRBV6-2 or TRBV6-3 and TRBJ1-1; TRBD1 matches at 7 bases. Trimming took 5 bases from V and 1 from J; bases not matched to a gene: 4. The CDR3 extends over 14 amino acids. Germline CDR1 reads MNHEY; CDR2 reads SVGEGT. In DNA, the CDR3 is TGTGCCAGCAGTCGCGGGACAGCGAACACTGAAGCTTTCTTT. It specifies CASSRGTANTEAFF.